This T cell receptor beta chain was identified in a study of human T cells and chemical hapten exposure. This clonotype has ten or more counts. Time point noted: patch test 1, 2 weeks after DPC sensitization. Treatment here: therapeutic diphenylcyclopropenone sensitization with weekly scalp DPC. Blood draws came first, before each patch test. Whole blood, unfractionated, served as the material for total RNA extraction. Via MiXCR, TCRdb re-called the RACE reads, giving one row per CDR3 protein. The repertoire holds some 400,000 distinct CDR3 sequences, with approximately 5.1% as singletons. CDR3 length: 14 amino acids. Germline lookup yields CDR1 MDHEN and CDR2 SYDVKM. The ends lost 4 bases at V and 6 bases at J; junction bases unmatched: 5.

The source material was whole blood, sampled in connection with sensitization to the hapten diphenylcyclopropenone (DPC). V and J are TRBV28 and TRBJ2-5; TRBD2 aligns across 10 bases. The sequence derives from a woman between 45 and 65 years old with alopecia areata. Some clones in this sample may be carry-over from other donors' samples. CDR3 in amino acids: CASSSSGRAKTQYF. The CDR3 DNA is TGTGCCAGCAGTTCTAGCGGGAGAGCCAAGACCCAGTACTTC.